This T cell receptor (beta chain) was recovered during a study of T cells expressing NK-cell markers. Germline CDR1 is DFQATT and CDR2 is SNEGSKA (reference sequence). The CDR3 extends over 15 amino acids. TCRdb re-called the 5' RACE reads; every CDR3 protein appears as one record, without DNA. The sample table includes roughly 390,000 distinct CDR3 sequences. This receptor was identified in a woman between 50 and 59 years old in good health. The chain combines TRBV20-1 with TRBJ1-1; TCRdb picks TRBD1, but there is no DNA to check that call. The sequenced material came from blood T cells: a sorted CD56 or NKG2C T cell subset, CD4+ or CD8+ T cells, or bulk PBMC T cells (not recorded which). The CDR3 region is CSARDLGAWNTEAFF.